This T cell receptor beta chain was retrieved from a study of blood T cell repertoires in COVID-19. The germline V gene has CDR1 LNHNV and CDR2 YYDKDF (reference sequence). The CDR3 has 16 residues. V lost 0 bases, J lost 4 bases, and 10 bases lay in between. Sequencing used immunoSEQ multiplex PCR; TCRdb keeps in-frame clones, though not all of them. The sample lists around 130,000 clones, roughly 90% occurring once. This clonotype originated in a man between 65 and 80 years old with active COVID-19. The sample was peripheral blood. The gene calls are TRBV15 and TRBJ2-6; a possible D gene is TRBD1 (5 bases). In DNA form, the CDR3 reads TGTGCCACCAGCAGAGATGCAGGGTTCGGGGCCAACGTCCTGACTTTC. Residues: CATSRDAGFGANVLTF.